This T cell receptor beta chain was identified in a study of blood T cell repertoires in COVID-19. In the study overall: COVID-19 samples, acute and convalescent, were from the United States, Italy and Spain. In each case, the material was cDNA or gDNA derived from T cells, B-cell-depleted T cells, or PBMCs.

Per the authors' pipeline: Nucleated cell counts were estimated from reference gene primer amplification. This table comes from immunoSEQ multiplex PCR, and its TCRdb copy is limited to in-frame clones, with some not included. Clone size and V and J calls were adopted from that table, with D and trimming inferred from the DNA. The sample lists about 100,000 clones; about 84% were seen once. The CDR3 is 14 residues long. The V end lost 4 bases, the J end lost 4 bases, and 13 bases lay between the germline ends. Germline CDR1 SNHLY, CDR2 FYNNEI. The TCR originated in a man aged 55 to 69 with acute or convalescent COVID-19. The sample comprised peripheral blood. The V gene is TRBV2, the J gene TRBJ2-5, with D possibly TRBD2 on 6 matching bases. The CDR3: CASSAESGRETQYF. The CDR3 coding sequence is TGTGCCAGCAGTGCTGAGAGCGGGCGAGAGACCCAGTACTTC.